This TCR beta chain was profiled in a study of blood T cells in healthy people across ages. Study-wide results and limits: Expanded clonotype shifts may have been confounded, as the donors had an unknown CMV status. Older age coincided with a roughly linear decline in TCR beta diversity per million T cells. Underestimates were what the diversity estimates from one million T cells were considered to be.

This clonotype came up a few times. The antigen remains unidentified. Primed by a sample-barcoded 5' primer and a J-beta primer mix, a second PCR proceeded for about 6 to 12 cycles. Paired-end reads containing CDR3 totaled no fewer than 3 million for each sample. TCRdb passed the 5' RACE reads through MiXCR, listing each CDR3 protein once. Among just over 1 million distinct CDR3 sequences listed, more than 40% were seen once. The ends lost 3 bases at V and 5 bases at J; junction bases unmatched: 7. The CDR3 runs 14 residues. Germline-derived CDR1 and CDR2 are DFQATT and SNEGSKA (reference sequence). The TCR originated in a woman aged 55-75 years in good health. The V and J genes are TRBV20-1 and TRBJ2-5, with 9 nucleotides matching TRBD2. Sequencing was done on a sample of blood. For the CDR3, the DNA is TGCAGTGCTAGTTCAGCGGGAGGATGGGAGACCCAGTACTTC. It yields the protein CSASSAGGWETQYF.